This passage covers 20 T cell receptor beta chains from one sample sequenced in a study of cytomegalovirus exposure and HLA in healthy donors (TCRdb year 2017). Libraries came from the immunoSEQ multiplex PCR assay. A mixture of 60 forward primers for TCR Vbeta segments and 13 reverse primers for TCR Jbeta segments was used in the multiplex PCR. TCRdb limited this immuneACCESS table to in-frame rearrangements with V and J called. A share of clones is missing; checked studies link under half to unresolved V genes, and the rest is unexplained. In this sample's table one finds approximately 200,000 clones. The ten largest clones capture almost 0.75% of the sample. Sequencing was performed on PBMCs. These TCRs come from a boy between 10 and 17 years old in good health and CMV-seronegative.

The chain recombines TRBV18 with TRBJ2-5, with 8 bases fitting TRBD1. Germline trimming cut 4 bases from V and 1 base from J; bases unmatched to any gene: 2. This CDR3 has 14 residues. Germline V gene data show CDR1 as KGHSH and CDR2 as LQKENI. The CDR3 protein is CASSRGQGQETQYF. The DNA of the CDR3 is TGTGCCAGCTCACGCGGACAGGGCCAAGAGACCCAGTACTTC.

This chain links TRBV30 with TRBJ1-2; a possible D gene is TRBD1 (5 bases). Looked up from germline, CDR1 is GTSNPN and CDR2 is SVGIG (reference sequence). The V gene lost 3 bases and the J gene lost 3 bases, with 14 bases spanning the gap. CDR3 size: 14 residues. CDR3 sequence reads: CAWSQGREYYGYTF. The CDR3 coding sequence is TGTGCCTGGAGCCAGGGAAGAGAATACTATGGCTACACCTTC.

CDR3: CASSPPSGFTDTQYF. CDR3 bases: TGTGCCAGCAGCCCACCTAGCGGTTTCACAGATACGCAGTATTTT. The chain employs TRBV9 and TRBJ2-3; 7 bases map to TRBD2. Trimming removed 4 bases from V and 2 bases from J; junction bases left unmatched: 7. The CDR3 has 15 amino acids. CDR1 SGDLS and CDR2 YYNGEE come from the germline V gene. Filled out from reference TRBV9 and TRBJ2-3, the complete variable domain reads DSGVTQTPKHLITATGQRVTLRCSPRSGDLSVYWYQQSLDQGLQFLIQYYNGEERAKGNILERFSAQQFPDLHSELNLSSLELGDSALYFCASSPPSGFTDTQYFGPGTRLTVL.

The V and J genes are TRBV19 and TRBJ2-2; no reliable D call. The CDR3 is 13 residues long. Trimming took 5 bases from V and 1 from J, leaving 5 bases between them. In germline, CDR1 is LNHDA, CDR2 SQIVND (reference sequence). CDR3: CASSYRNTGELFF. The CDR3 DNA sequence: TGTGCCAGTAGTTACAGGAACACCGGGGAGCTGTTTTTT.

A note on this clone: Relative to the germline gene, one junction end is altered; a read error may explain this. Within the sample, other DNA sequences also encode this same CDR3. V and J are TRBV6-5 and TRBJ1-1; tentative D call: TRBD1 (6 bases). This CDR3 contains 15 residues. Germline V CDR1 and CDR2: MNHEY, SVGAGI. CDR3 protein: CASSYSDRPNTEAFF. CDR3 bases: TGTGCCAGCAGTTACTCGGACAGACCGAACACTGAGGCTTTCTTT.

The J gene is TRBJ1-1, the V gene TRBV7-9; possible D gene TRBD1, 6 bases. Trimming took 5 bases from V and 5 from J, leaving 15 bases between them. Germline values: CDR1 SEHNR, CDR2 FQNEAQ (reference sequence). The CDR3 spans 14 residues. CDR3 nucleotides: TGTGCCAGCAGCCAACCCCAGGGGCGGACTGAAGCTTTCTTT. Translated, it gives CASSQPQGRTEAFF.

V and J are TRBV19 and TRBJ1-2, with D perhaps TRBD1 (5 bases). V gave up 6 bases and J gave up 8 bases, with 16 bases separating them. Germline CDR1 and CDR2: LNHDA and SQIVND (reference sequence). This CDR3 is built from 13 residues. The CDR3 DNA sequence: TGTGCCAGTAGGACAGTCACCTTGGAAGGCTACACCTTC. Amino acids: CASRTVTLEGYTF.

This sequence joins TRBV28 and TRBJ2-7, with a possible D match to TRBD2 (7 bases). Germline CDR1 reads MDHEN; CDR2 reads SYDVKM. Trimming removed 8 bases at V and 5 bases at J, with 25 bases between. The length of the CDR3 is 16 residues. The CDR3 loop reads CASVEGGAMERDEQYF. For the CDR3, the DNA is TGTGCCAGCGTCGAGGGGGGGGCGATGGAGAGGGACGAGCAGTACTTC.

The CDR3 nucleotides read TGTGCCAGCAGGTACAAGGGGGAAGCTTTCTTT. Translated, it gives CASRYKGEAFF. The chain is built from TRBV11-2 and TRBJ1-1; perhaps TRBD1 as D (5 bases). V dropped 6 bases and J dropped 8 bases, with 10 bases sitting between them. Germline assignment: CDR1 SGHAT and CDR2 FQNNGV. This CDR3 spans 11 amino acids.

The chain is built from TRBV6-1 and TRBJ2-7; TRBD2 agrees at 9 bases. V trimming: 1 base; J trimming: 5 bases; junction bases outside the gene matches: 6. Germline-derived CDR1 and CDR2 are MNHNS and SASEGT. CDR3 length: 15 amino acids. CDR3 DNA: TGTGCCAGCAGTGAAGATGCGGGGGGGCCGGACGAGCAGTACTTC. Its protein is CASSEDAGGPDEQYF.

This sequence joins TRBV7-9 and TRBJ2-1; 8 bases align to TRBD2. The CDR3 runs 16 residues. The V and J ends lost 3 bases and 5 bases, in that order; junction bases with no gene match: 9. Germline V lookup: CDR1 SEHNR, CDR2 FQNEAQ (reference sequence). CDR3 nucleotides: TGTGCCAGCAGCTTCTCTGTCGGGGGGGCCGACAATGAGCAGTTCTTC. Encoded protein: CASSFSVGGADNEQFF.

The CDR3 sequence is CASRPGLSPDTQYF. The CDR3 DNA is TGTGCCAGCAGACCCGGACTTTCTCCAGATACGCAGTATTTT. The V gene is TRBV7-9, the J gene TRBJ2-3, with D possibly being TRBD2 (5 bases). Trimming cost V 6 bases and J 4 bases, with 14 bases left between them. The germline V gene encodes CDR1 SEHNR and CDR2 FQNEAQ (reference sequence). CDR3 size: 14 residues.

The genes are TRBV7-8 and TRBJ2-5; 9 bases agree with TRBD2. Germline values: CDR1 SGHVS, CDR2 FQNEAQ. CDR3 size: 17 residues. The junction had 10 bases not matched to a gene; V was cut back by 4 bases and J by 1 base. The CDR3 DNA follows: TGTGCCAGCAGCTGGGGAAGGAGCGGGGGGTTCCAAGAGACCCAGTACTTC. This translates into CASSWGRSGGFQETQYF.

The genes are TRBV28 and TRBJ1-2; D gene uncertain. V dropped 1 base and J dropped 3 bases, with 9 bases sitting between them. Germline V gene sequence: CDR1 MDHEN, CDR2 SYDVKM. The CDR3 loop spans 14 amino acids. CDR3: CASSLSPVDYGYTF. In nucleotides, the CDR3 is TGTGCCAGCAGTTTATCTCCGGTAGACTATGGCTACACCTTC.

This rearrangement joins TRBV11-2 to TRBJ2-5, with 10 nucleotides matching TRBD1. The CDR3 length is 15 residues. Germline loops: CDR1 SGHAT, CDR2 FQNNGV. Unmatched junction bases numbered 6, after V lost 3 bases and J lost 5 bases. In DNA form, the CDR3 reads TGTGCCAGCAGCTTCCCGACAGGGGGCCGGGAGACCCAGTACTTC. Residues: CASSFPTGGRETQYF.

The rearrangement uses TRBV7-3 and TRBJ2-3; 9 bases agree with TRBD2. Germline V gene data show CDR1 as SGHTA and CDR2 as FQGTGA. This CDR3 is built from 17 residues. V shed 4 bases, J shed 1 base, and the junction held 9 bases outside the gene matches. The DNA of the CDR3 is TGTGCCAGCAGCTCTGGGGTAGCGGGGGTCCGCACAGATACGCAGTATTTT. It translates to CASSSGVAGVRTDTQYF.

This sequence joins TRBV19 and TRBJ1-2; D ambiguous. The CDR3 covers 12 residues. V lost 6 bases, J lost 4 bases, and 9 bases lay in between. The germline V gene encodes CDR1 LNHDA and CDR2 SQIVND (reference sequence). This CDR3 is CASRGGSYGYTF. The CDR3 coding sequence is TGTGCCAGTAGAGGCGGAAGCTATGGCTACACCTTC.

The chain combines TRBV7-9 with TRBJ2-2, with 12 positions matching TRBD2. Germline V gene sequence: CDR1 SEHNR, CDR2 FQNEAQ (reference sequence). There are 17 residues in the CDR3. With V trimmed by 3 bases and J by 4 bases, 6 bases remained unmatched. In DNA form, the CDR3 reads TGTGCCAGCAGCTTTGGGCTAGCGGGGGGGCCCACCGGGGAGCTGTTTTTT. Translation gives CASSFGLAGGPTGELFF.

The rearrangement joins TRBV6-5 to TRBJ2-3; tentative D call: TRBD2 (5 bases). V lost 5 bases and J 5 bases, leaving 17 bases between the germline ends. The CDR3 extends over 15 amino acids. Germline values: CDR1 MNHEY, CDR2 SVGAGI. CDR3 loop: CASSPTGISRDTQYF. The CDR3 nucleotides are TGTGCCAGCAGTCCCACCGGGATTTCTAGAGATACGCAGTATTTT.

V gene TRBV9 combines with J gene TRBJ1-1; D uncertain. V was cut by 7 bases and J by 0 bases, with 13 bases left in between. This CDR3 comprises 14 residues. Germline V gives CDR1 SGDLS, CDR2 YYNGEE. CDR3 in DNA: TGTGCCAGCGACCAAACCACAGTGAACACTGAAGCTTTCTTT. Residues: CASDQTTVNTEAFF.